This T cell receptor beta chain was captured in a study of blood T cells in healthy people across ages. As concerns this clonotype: Its specificity is not known. The junction and the germline gene differ at one end; a read error may be behind it.

The individuals who served as donors were healthy Caucasians living in Russia, aged about 6 to 100. Alongside a J-beta primer mix, a sample-barcoded 5' primer served in a second PCR lasting roughly 7 to 11 cycles. Tags on each cDNA molecule came from a template-switch adaptor with 12 random nucleotides. One entry per CDR3 protein, called by TCRdb with MiXCR from the 5' RACE reads. This sample has roughly 2 million distinct CDR3 sequences, with roughly 50% found just once. Per the germline V gene, CDR1 is SEHNR and CDR2 is FQNEAQ (reference sequence). There are 13 residues in the CDR3. Study-level points and caveats: Roughly linear age-related decline in beta diversity appeared, significant by age approximately 41. Comparison with aged donors showed that long-lived donors had more naive CD4+ cells and higher diversity.

The gene calls are TRBV7-9 and TRBJ2-1, with 8 bases aligning to TRBD2. Sequencing was performed on blood. This TCR was recovered from a woman aged 40 to 55 in good health. The CDR3 coding sequence is TGTGCCAGCAGCTTAATAAGCGGGAGTGAGCAGCTCTTC. Its translation is CASSLISGSEQLF.